This entry lists 19 T cell receptor beta chains sequenced from one sample in a study of shared clonotypes between healthy human individuals. Here immunoSEQ multiplex PCR was the method, and the copy in TCRdb shows in-frame clones only, minus some. The profile shows 100,000 or so clones, approximately 65% of them singletons. The sequenced sample consisted of memory CD8+ T cells sorted from blood. Subset: CD45RO+ cells pooled with CCR7-negative TemRA cells. These receptors came from a woman under 40 in good health.

The J gene is TRBJ2-1, the V gene TRBV2; D uncertain. Deletions cut 1 base from V and 4 bases from J, with 11 bases between. CDR1 and CDR2 (germline): SNHLY, FYNNEI. The CDR3 consists of 15 residues. CDR3 loop: CASSEDGVTYNEQFF. DNA of the CDR3: TGTGCCAGCAGTGAAGATGGCGTAACATACAATGAGCAGTTCTTC. The full variable domain, completed using reference TRBV2 and TRBJ2-1, is EPEVTQTPSHQVTQMGQEVILRCVPISNHLYFYWYRQILGQKVEFLVSFYNNEISEKSEIFDDQFSVERPDGSNFTLKIRSTKLEDSAMYFCASSEDGVTYNEQFFGPGTRLTVL.

The chain is built from TRBV6-4 and TRBJ2-6; tentative D call: TRBD2 (6 bases). The V and J ends lost 9 bases and 0 bases respectively, with 15 bases between them. Germline V gives CDR1 MRHNA, CDR2 SNTAGT. The CDR3 has 16 residues. In DNA, the CDR3 is TGTGCCAGAACTTCTTGGAGGGGCTCTGGGGCCAACGTCCTGACTTTC. Amino acids: CARTSWRGSGANVLTF.

The chain recombines TRBV28 with TRBJ1-1; weak D call: TRBD1 (5 bases). Trimming stripped 6 bases from V and 0 bases from J, with 29 bases between. There are 20 residues in the CDR3. Germline V CDR1 and CDR2: MDHEN, SYDVKM. The CDR3 region has the DNA TGTGCCAGCAGGCTAGAGGGACCTCCAACCCCCCGATTGATGAACACTGAAGCTTTCTTT. Its protein is CASRLEGPPTPRLMNTEAFF. Combining the CDR3 with reference TRBV28 and TRBJ1-1 gives the whole variable domain DVKVTQSSRYLVKRTGEKVFLECVQDMDHENMFWYRQDPGLGLRLIYFSYDVKMKEKGDIPEGYSVSREKKERFSLILESASTNQTSMYLCASRLEGPPTPRLMNTEAFFGQGTRLTVV.

A note on this clone: A far more abundant clone sits one base away, making this likely a read error. The chain joins TRBV4-2 to TRBJ2-2; D may be TRBD2 (5 bases). The germline V gene has CDR1 LGHNA and CDR2 YNFKEQ. This CDR3 comprises 13 residues. V shed 1 base and J shed 5 bases, with 5 bases lying between them. This CDR3 is CASSQGGTGELFF. DNA for the CDR3: TGTGCCAGCAGCCAAGGAGGGACCGGGGAGCTGTTTTTT.

The chain couples TRBV7-9 to TRBJ2-6; tentative D call: TRBD1 (6 bases). The germline gives CDR1 SEHNR, CDR2 FQNEAQ (reference sequence). The CDR3 length is 14 residues. V was pared by 6 bases and J by 0 bases, with 6 bases between. This CDR3 reads CASRQGSGANVLTF. The CDR3 DNA follows: TGTGCCAGCAGACAGGGCTCTGGGGCCAACGTCCTGACTTTC.

This clone was seen at least ten times. The chain combines TRBV30 with TRBJ1-2; D possibly corresponds to TRBD1 (6 bases). CDR1 and CDR2 (germline): GTSNPN, SVGIG (reference sequence). Between the trimmed V and J ends, which lost 4 bases and 4 bases, there was a span of 13 bases. CDR3 size: 13 residues. CDR3 loop: CAWTGGPIYGYTF. For the CDR3, the DNA is TGTGCCTGGACTGGGGGGCCCATCTATGGCTACACCTTC.

A few counts support this clone. The chain links TRBV10-2 to TRBJ2-2; D remains ambiguous. The V and J ends lost 6 bases and 5 bases respectively, with 10 bases between them. Germline loops: CDR1 WSHSY, CDR2 SAAADI. This CDR3 region has 13 residues. CDR3 sequence: CASSPQLTGELFF. In DNA, the CDR3 is TGCGCCAGCAGCCCTCAGCTTACCGGGGAGCTGTTTTTT.

V usage is TRBV12-2 and J usage is TRBJ2-1; the table assigns TRBD2, which was not confirmed against the DNA. TRBV12-2 is listed as a pseudogene. The CDR3 has 16 amino acids. Written as DNA, the CDR3 is TGTGCAAGTCGCCCCCGACCGGGGAATCCAAACAATGAGCAGTTCTTC. Translation: CASRPRPGNPNNEQFF.

This clone came up many times. The rearrangement uses TRBV29-1 and TRBJ1-1, with 7 nucleotides matching TRBD1. After removal of 6 bases from V and 8 bases from J, the junction contained 9 bases not matched to a gene. The CDR3 contains 12 residues. Per the germline V gene, CDR1 is SQVTM and CDR2 is ANQGSEA. CDR3 region: CSVFWGQREAFF. The CDR3 DNA reads TGCAGCGTCTTTTGGGGACAGCGCGAAGCTTTCTTT.

The chain links TRBV21-1 to TRBJ1-1; TRBD1 is the table's D call, not checked against the DNA. TRBV21-1 is an annotated pseudogene. The CDR3 is 11 residues long. CDR3 region: CASGGGIEAFF. The CDR3 nucleotides read TGTGCCAGCGGAGGGGGCATTGAAGCTTTCTTT.

This clone was recorded only once. The chain combines TRBV5-6 with TRBJ2-7; 8 bases fit TRBD2. The J segment lost 3 bases and the V segment lost 6 bases, leaving 14 bases of the junction unmatched. The CDR3 runs to 16 residues. Germline CDR1 is SGHDT and CDR2 is YYEEEE. The CDR3 spells CASKRLREGHNYEQYF. CDR3 in DNA: TGTGCCAGCAAGAGACTCCGGGAGGGCCATAACTACGAGCAGTACTTC.

The chain employs TRBV6-5 and TRBJ2-2; TRBD2 aligns across 9 bases. CDR1 is MNHEY and CDR2 is SVGAGI in the germline V gene. CDR3 length: 15 residues. V gave up 8 bases and J gave up 5 bases; unmatched junction bases: 9. CDR3 DNA sequence: TGTGCCAGCGGATTAGCGGGAGAGGGGACCGGGGAGCTGTTTTTT. Its translation is CASGLAGEGTGELFF.

V is TRBV25-1 and J is TRBJ2-7; 7 positions match TRBD2. CDR3 size: 14 residues. J lost 0 bases, V lost 6 bases, and 5 bases had no gene match. Germline V gene sequence: CDR1 MGHDK, CDR2 SYGVNS. The CDR3 spells CASRAPGGSYEQYF. The CDR3 region has the DNA TGTGCCAGCAGAGCCCCGGGGGGCTCCTACGAGCAGTACTTC.

This clone appeared once. The chain employs TRBV5-6 and TRBJ2-2; D ambiguous. CDR1 is SGHDT, CDR2 YYEEEE, per germline. The V gene lost 0 bases and the J gene lost 4 bases, with 7 bases spanning the gap. CDR3 length: 14 residues. This CDR3 is CASSLGASTGELFF. The CDR3 region has the DNA TGTGCCAGCAGCTTGGGGGCAAGCACCGGGGAGCTGTTTTTT.

The chain uses TRBV14 and TRBJ2-1; D call uncertain. The CDR3 contains 13 residues. Germline CDR1 SGHDN, CDR2 FVKESK. The germline V and J ends were trimmed by 1 base and 8 bases, with 9 bases remaining between them. This CDR3 is CASSQGRPDEQFF. CDR3 DNA: TGTGCCAGCAGCCAAGGAAGACCGGATGAGCAGTTCTTC.

The chain uses TRBV2 and TRBJ1-1; a weak D match, TRBD1 (5 bases). Germline-derived CDR1 and CDR2 are SNHLY and FYNNEI. Trimming cost V 2 bases and J 0 bases, with 19 bases left between them. The CDR3 extends over 18 amino acids. The CDR3 is CASSERLKGTFMNTEAFF. The CDR3 nucleotides read TGTGCCAGCAGTGAAAGGTTAAAGGGGACCTTTATGAACACTGAAGCTTTCTTT.

The chain carries TRBV6-5 and TRBJ1-1, with D perhaps TRBD1 (5 bases). From germline, CDR1 is MNHEY and CDR2 SVGAGI. Trimming stripped 8 bases from V and 3 bases from J, with 16 bases between. This CDR3 has 14 residues. DNA for the CDR3: TGTGCCAGCCAGGGACTGTGGGGGTACACTGAAGCTTTCTTT. Protein product: CASQGLWGYTEAFF.

The V and J genes are TRBV18 and TRBJ2-1, with 9 nucleotides matching TRBD2. J gave up 6 bases and V 3 bases, and 3 bases lay outside the gene matches. Per the germline V gene, CDR1 is KGHSH and CDR2 is LQKENI. The CDR3 covers 14 residues. CDR3 coding DNA: TGTGCCAGCTCACCGCGGGAGGGGGGCAATGAGCAGTTCTTC. This translates into CASSPREGGNEQFF. The full variable domain, in which reference TRBV18 and TRBJ2-1 provide the parts outside the CDR3, is NAGVMQNPRHLVRRRGQEARLRCSPMKGHSHVYWYRQLPEEGLKFMVYLQKENIIDESGMPKERFSAEFPKEGPSILRIQQVVRGDSAAYFCASSPREGGNEQFFGPGTRLTVL.

CDR3 amino acids: CASSRSHEQFF. CDR3 sequence (DNA): TGCGCCAGCAGCAGATCGCATGAGCAGTTCTTC. The chain employs TRBV5-1 and TRBJ2-1; the D is unclear. Trimming pared 4 bases from V and 8 bases from J, leaving 7 bases between. CDR3 length: 11 amino acids. CDR1 is SGHRS, CDR2 YFSETQ, per germline.